This TCR beta chain was sequenced for a study of cytomegalovirus exposure and HLA in healthy donors. As for the study in general: As an earlier analysis found, around 170 million T cells yielded 117 million unique TCR beta sequences.

Use of 60 Vbeta and 13 Jbeta primers characterized the PCR. Here immunoSEQ multiplex PCR was the method, and the copy in TCRdb shows in-frame clones only, minus some. The data show 90,000 to 120,000 clones, with around 69% seen just once and roughly 2% held by the top ten. Points from the study as a whole: Another analysis was done later, and it associated roughly 15,000 TCR beta sequences with HLA alleles at 0.05 false discovery rate. Prediction of most subjects' HLA-A and HLA-B alleles by TCR beta sequences was reportedly accurate.

V lost 2 bases to trimming and J lost 1 base; unmatched junction nucleotides: 3. Germline CDR1 and CDR2: SGHTA and FQGNSA. This CDR3 has 15 amino acids. Remarks on this clone: What it binds is not known.

The receptor was isolated from a man aged 18 to 29 in good health and CMV-seronegative. The V call is TRBV7-2, the J call TRBJ2-5; 8 bases map to TRBD2. Sequenced input: PBMCs. The CDR3 DNA sequence: TGTGCCAGCAGCTTACCGGGGGGGACCCAAGAGACCCAGTACTTC. As protein: CASSLPGGTQETQYF. Variable domain in full (rest from reference TRBV7-2 and TRBJ2-5): GAGVSQSPSNKVTEKGKDVELRCDPISGHTALYWYRQSLGQGLEFLIYFQGNSAPDKSGLPSDRFSAERTGGSVSTLTIQRTQQEDSAVYLCASSLPGGTQETQYFGPGTRLLVL.